These T cell receptor beta chains were read from a single sample in a study of persistence of HIV-infected CD4 T cells. Generated by immunoSEQ multiplex PCR, the TCRdb table keeps only in-frame clones and is missing some. The repertoire holds 15,000 to 20,000 clones, with approximately 80% as singletons. These receptors are not linked to any known antigen. This material consisted of CD4+ T cells sorted from PBMCs after approximately 19-hour stimulation, taken from a patient who received antiretroviral therapy. The receptors were gathered from an adult man with HIV who was CMV-seropositive. Both conserved end residues are part of each CDR3. D genes are given only for firm matches. Size is stated for part of the rows, as once, few or many counts, or as a class when the clone is expanded.

d_call: NA
clone_size: NA
v_call: TRBV2
j_call: TRBJ2-1
cdr3_nt: TGTGCCAGCAGTGAAGCGCGGGTGGGGAATGAGCAGTTCTTC
cdr3_aa: CASSEARVGNEQFF

d_call: TRBD2
clone_size: NA
v_call: TRBV12-5
j_call: TRBJ2-1
cdr3_nt: TGTGCTAGTGGTTTGGTAATTAGCGGGAGTCCCTACTACAATGAGCAGTTCTTC
cdr3_aa: CASGLVISGSPYYNEQFF

d_call: NA
clone_size: NA
v_call: TRBV19
j_call: TRBJ1-1
cdr3_nt: TGTGCCAGTAGCTCCGGGACAATGAACACTGAAGCTTTCTTT
cdr3_aa: CASSSGTMNTEAFF

d_call: NA
clone_size: NA
v_call: TRBV2
j_call: TRBJ1-2
cdr3_nt: TGTGCCAGCAGGGGACTCTTCGATGGCTACACCTTC
cdr3_aa: CASRGLFDGYTF

d_call: TRBD1
clone_size: once
v_call: TRBV5-1
j_call: TRBJ2-2
cdr3_nt: TGCGCCAGCAGCTTGTGGACAGGGGATCCCGGGGAGCTGTTTTTT
cdr3_aa: CASSLWTGDPGELFF

d_call: NA
clone_size: once
v_call: TRBV19
j_call: TRBJ2-1
cdr3_nt: TGTGCCAGTAGTATAAGTACAGGGTGGAATGAGCAGTTCTTC
cdr3_aa: CASSISTGWNEQFF

d_call: TRBD1
clone_size: NA
v_call: TRBV15
j_call: TRBJ2-1
cdr3_nt: TGTGCCACCAGCAGAGGACAGGGTTCCTACAATGAGCAGTTCTTC
cdr3_aa: CATSRGQGSYNEQFF

d_call: NA
clone_size: NA
v_call: TRBV5-6
j_call: TRBJ1-5
cdr3_nt: TGTGCCAGCAGCTATTCCGACCGATTCAATCAGCCCCAGCATTTT
cdr3_aa: CASSYSDRFNQPQHF

d_call: NA
clone_size: NA
v_call: TRBV12-3/TRBV12-4
j_call: TRBJ2-7
cdr3_nt: TGTGCCAGCAGGAGGGCTAGCTACGAGCAGTACTTC
cdr3_aa: CASRRASYEQYF

d_call: TRBD1
clone_size: once
v_call: TRBV5-4
j_call: TRBJ2-1
cdr3_nt: TGTGCCAGCAGCATCCCGGGACAGAGCTCCTACAATGAGCAGTTCTTC
cdr3_aa: CASSIPGQSSYNEQFF

d_call: NA
clone_size: NA
v_call: TRBV7-2
j_call: TRBJ2-3
cdr3_nt: TGTGCCAGCAGCCCGGGGTCCTTCACAGATACGCAGTATTTT
cdr3_aa: CASSPGSFTDTQYF

d_call: NA
clone_size: NA
v_call: TRBV7-8
j_call: TRBJ2-4
cdr3_nt: TGTGCCAGCAGCGCCGGGACACAAAACATTCAGTACTTC
cdr3_aa: CASSAGTQNIQYF

d_call: TRBD1
clone_size: NA
v_call: TRBV11-2
j_call: TRBJ1-2
cdr3_nt: TGTGCCAGCAGCTCCCGAGGATTGCAGAGCCCGGGACAGACATGGGGCTACACCTTC
cdr3_aa: CASSSRGLQSPGQTWGYTF

d_call: NA
clone_size: NA
v_call: TRBV5-5
j_call: TRBJ1-2
cdr3_nt: TGTGCCAGCAGCTTGACGACGGATGGCTACACCTTC
cdr3_aa: CASSLTTDGYTF

d_call: NA
clone_size: NA
v_call: TRBV28
j_call: TRBJ1-3
cdr3_nt: TGTGCCAGCAGTAGTCTCCCCTCTGGAAACACCATATATTTT
cdr3_aa: CASSSLPSGNTIYF

d_call: TRBD1
clone_size: once
v_call: TRBV6-5
j_call: TRBJ2-1
cdr3_nt: TGTGCCAGCAGCCACGACAGGGGGCATCACAATGAGCAGTTCTTC
cdr3_aa: CASSHDRGHHNEQFF

d_call: NA
clone_size: NA
v_call: TRBV2
j_call: TRBJ2-1
cdr3_nt: TGTGCCAGCAGGGACAGCTCCTACAATGAGCAGTTCTTC
cdr3_aa: CASRDSSYNEQFF

d_call: NA
clone_size: NA
v_call: TRBV3-1/TRBV3-2
j_call: TRBJ1-2
cdr3_nt: TGTGCCAGCAGCCAAGGGGAGAAGGGCCCATATCCCTTTAACTATGGCTACACCTTC
cdr3_aa: CASSQGEKGPYPFNYGYTF

d_call: NA
clone_size: NA
v_call: TRBV7-9
j_call: TRBJ2-6
cdr3_nt: TGTGCCAGCAGCTTCGCTGCCTCTGGGGCCAACGTCCTGACTTTC
cdr3_aa: CASSFAASGANVLTF

d_call: TRBD1
clone_size: NA
v_call: TRBV4-1
j_call: TRBJ1-2
cdr3_nt: TGCGCCAGCAGCCAACCGGACAGGGAATATGGCTACACCTTC
cdr3_aa: CASSQPDREYGYTF

d_call: TRBD1
clone_size: NA
v_call: TRBV5-1
j_call: TRBJ2-7
cdr3_nt: TGCGCCAGCAGCCCGGGTTTAGGACAGGGGACGTACGAGCAGTACTTC
cdr3_aa: CASSPGLGQGTYEQYF

d_call: NA
clone_size: NA
v_call: TRBV30
j_call: TRBJ1-6
cdr3_nt: TGTGCCTGGAACGACAATAATTCACCCCTCCACTTT
cdr3_aa: CAWNDNNSPLHF

d_call: TRBD1
clone_size: NA
v_call: TRBV10-3
j_call: TRBJ1-2
cdr3_nt: TGTGCCATCAGTGACCCAGGGGGCGGGGGCTATGGCTACACCTTC
cdr3_aa: CAISDPGGGGYGYTF

d_call: TRBD2
clone_size: few
v_call: TRBV10-3
j_call: TRBJ2-1
cdr3_nt: TGTGCCATCAGTGAGCGGGGGGGCTATCTTGAGCAGTTCTTC
cdr3_aa: CAISERGGYLEQFF

d_call: TRBD2
clone_size: NA
v_call: TRBV10-1
j_call: TRBJ2-2
cdr3_nt: TGCGCCAGCAGCGGGGGGTCGCCTAACACCGGGGAGCTGTTTTTT
cdr3_aa: CASSGGSPNTGELFF

d_call: TRBD1
clone_size: NA
v_call: TRBV2
j_call: TRBJ2-2
cdr3_nt: TGTGCCAGCAGTTTCCTCGGGACAGGATTCAACACCGGGGAGCTGTTTTTT
cdr3_aa: CASSFLGTGFNTGELFF

d_call: NA
clone_size: NA
v_call: TRBV28
j_call: TRBJ1-3
cdr3_nt: TGTGCCAGCAGTTTCGGATCTGGAAACACCATATATTTT
cdr3_aa: CASSFGSGNTIYF

d_call: NA
clone_size: few
v_call: TRBV2
j_call: TRBJ1-5
cdr3_nt: TGTGCCAGCAGTGAAGCGGCCTCCCTTAATCGGCCCCAGCATTTT
cdr3_aa: CASSEAASLNRPQHF

d_call: TRBD1
clone_size: NA
v_call: TRBV6-5
j_call: TRBJ1-1
cdr3_nt: TGTGCCAGCAGTTACTGGACAGGGAGGAACACTGAAGCTTTCTTT
cdr3_aa: CASSYWTGRNTEAFF

d_call: NA
clone_size: NA
v_call: TRBV27
j_call: TRBJ1-5
cdr3_nt: TGTGCCACCCGGCAGAATAGCAATCAGCCCCAGCATTTT
cdr3_aa: CATRQNSNQPQHF

d_call: TRBD1
clone_size: NA
v_call: TRBV2
j_call: TRBJ1-2
cdr3_nt: TGTGCCAGCAGTCCCGGGACAGGGTACTATGGCTACACCTTC
cdr3_aa: CASSPGTGYYGYTF

d_call: TRBD1
clone_size: NA
v_call: TRBV6-5
j_call: TRBJ2-3
cdr3_nt: TGTGCCCACCGGGACAGGGTAAGGAGCACAGATACGCAGTATTTT
cdr3_aa: CAHRDRVRSTDTQYF

d_call: NA
clone_size: once
v_call: TRBV6-1
j_call: TRBJ2-3
cdr3_nt: TGTGCCAGCAGTGAAAGACAGAGGGGCACAGATACGCAGTATTTT
cdr3_aa: CASSERQRGTDTQYF

d_call: NA
clone_size: few
v_call: TRBV30
j_call: TRBJ1-6
cdr3_nt: TGTGCCTGGAGTGTTAACGGTAATTCACCCCTCCACTTT
cdr3_aa: CAWSVNGNSPLHF

d_call: NA
clone_size: once
v_call: TRBV19
j_call: TRBJ2-2
cdr3_nt: TGTGCCAGTAGCCCCACTACAGGGTTCACCGGGGAGCTGTTTTTT
cdr3_aa: CASSPTTGFTGELFF

d_call: NA
clone_size: NA
v_call: TRBV27
j_call: TRBJ2-3
cdr3_nt: TGTGCCAGCAGCCGACTCTCAGATACGCAGTATTTT
cdr3_aa: CASSRLSDTQYF

d_call: NA
clone_size: NA
v_call: TRBV6-5
j_call: TRBJ2-3
cdr3_nt: TGTGCCAGCAGTCCCACTATGTCAGATACGCAGTATTTT
cdr3_aa: CASSPTMSDTQYF

d_call: NA
clone_size: NA
v_call: TRBV3-1/TRBV3-2
j_call: TRBJ1-1
cdr3_nt: TGTGCCAGCAGCCAAGTAGGCAGGGTCAACACTGAAGCTTTCTTT
cdr3_aa: CASSQVGRVNTEAFF

d_call: NA
clone_size: NA
v_call: TRBV21-1
j_call: TRBJ1-2
cdr3_nt: TGTGCCAGCAGCAAAGATGGGGCAGGACCAGAGCGGGACTATGGCTACACCTTC
cdr3_aa: CASSKDGAGPERDYGYTF